A single sample is the source of the 10 T cell receptor beta chains below, sequenced in a study of beta chain features in type 1 diabetes. Study results and caveats: Within each of all four CD4+ subsets, Type 1 diabetes patients had TCRB CDR3s that were moderately but significantly shorter.

The investigators reverse transcribed all of the isolated RNA, so they sequenced expressed TCRB transcripts. Clones were read by immunoSEQ multiplex PCR, and TCRdb kept only the in-frame ones, dropping some. Here the sample spans around 53,000 clones, roughly 63% being singletons. Which antigens these TCRs recognize remains unknown. Sample: stem cell memory CD4+ T cells from blood. The receptors originated from a woman under 40 with type 1 diabetes.

The rearrangement links TRBV7-3 to TRBJ2-5, with 8 bases aligning to TRBD1. Trimming at V came to 4 bases and at J to 4 bases, leaving 2 bases not matched to a gene. Per the germline V gene, CDR1 is SGHTA and CDR2 is FQGTGA. The CDR3 is 13 amino acids. CDR3 DNA sequence: TGTGCCAGCAGCTCAGGACAGGGAGAGACCCAGTACTTC. The encoded protein is CASSSGQGETQYF.

J is TRBJ2-2 and V is TRBV5-1; D gene uncertain. The CDR3 is 14 amino acids. The V and J ends lost 3 bases and 0 bases respectively, with 6 bases between them. Germline V gene lookup returns CDR1 SGHRS and CDR2 YFSETQ. The CDR3 spells CASSSTTNTGELFF. The DNA of the CDR3 is TGCGCCAGCAGCTCGACAACGAACACCGGGGAGCTGTTTTTT.

This clone was recorded a few times. This sequence joins TRBV28 and TRBJ2-1, with TRBD2 identical over 7 bases. Germline CDR1 MDHEN, CDR2 SYDVKM. The CDR3 length is 13 residues. V lost 9 bases to trimming and J lost 4 bases; unmatched junction nucleotides: 6. CDR3 DNA sequence: TGTGCCAGTGGGCTAGCGGAATACAATGAGCAGTTCTTC. Residues: CASGLAEYNEQFF.

This clone was recorded a few times. The chain combines TRBV4-2 with TRBJ2-1; possible D gene TRBD2, 5 bases. This CDR3 spans 13 amino acids. The V gene's germline CDR1 is LGHNA and CDR2 YNFKEQ. V was cut by 1 base and J by 10 bases, with 11 bases left in between. The CDR3: CASSQGLAGEQFF. The CDR3 coding sequence is TGTGCCAGCAGCCAAGGTCTAGCTGGGGAGCAGTTCTTC.

CDR3 bases: TGTGCCAGCAGTCCCCTAGCGGGGGGCTCCTACGAGCAGTACTTC. It specifies CASSPLAGGSYEQYF. The V and J genes are TRBV7-9 and TRBJ2-7; 11 positions match TRBD2. There are 15 residues in the CDR3. Germline-derived CDR1 and CDR2 are SEHNR and FQNEAQ (reference sequence). With V trimmed by 6 bases and J by 0 bases, 4 bases remained unmatched. Combining the CDR3 with reference TRBV7-9 and TRBJ2-7 gives the whole variable domain DTGVSQNPRHKITKRGQNVTFRCDPISEHNRLYWYRQTLGQGPEFLTYFQNEAQLEKSRLLSDRFSAERPKGSFSTLEIQRTEQGDSAMYLCASSPLAGGSYEQYFGPGTRLTVT.

V usage is TRBV29-1 and J usage is TRBJ2-5; 7 bases map to TRBD2. The length of the CDR3 is 14 residues. J gave up 2 bases and V 5 bases, and 8 bases lay outside the gene matches. The V gene's germline CDR1 is SQVTM and CDR2 ANQGSEA. In DNA form, the CDR3 reads TGCAGCGTTAACCAACGCGGGAGTCAAGAGACCCAGTACTTC. Residues: CSVNQRGSQETQYF.

The rearrangement uses TRBV9 and TRBJ2-7, with D possibly matching TRBD1 (6 bases). Per germline, CDR1 SGDLS and CDR2 YYNGEE. The germline V and J ends were trimmed by 1 base and 3 bases, with 8 bases remaining between them. The CDR3 contains 13 residues. The CDR3 coding sequence is TGTGCCAGCAGCGTACAGGGGATCTACGAGCAGTACTTC. It encodes CASSVQGIYEQYF.

The V and J genes are TRBV4-2 and TRBJ2-3; 13 bases agree with TRBD2. The CDR3 extends over 19 amino acids. Unmatched junction bases numbered 12, after V lost 3 bases and J lost 3 bases. Looked up from germline, CDR1 is LGHNA and CDR2 is YNFKEQ. The CDR3 nucleotides are TGTGCCAGCAGCCATCGGACTAGCGGGAGTCAATCTGGTACAGATACGCAGTATTTT. Protein sequence: CASSHRTSGSQSGTDTQYF.

The chain has TRBV5-6 and TRBJ2-7; 9 bases align to TRBD1. The CDR3 loop spans 13 amino acids. Looked up from germline, CDR1 is SGHDT and CDR2 is YYEEEE. V lost 3 bases, J lost 3 bases, and 1 base stayed unmatched. CDR3 bases: TGTGCCAGCAGCTGGGACAGGGTCTACGAGCAGTACTTC. Translated: CASSWDRVYEQYF.

The chain carries TRBV5-4 and TRBJ2-3; tentatively, D is TRBD2 (7 bases). Looked up from germline, CDR1 is SGHNT and CDR2 is YYREEE (reference sequence). The CDR3 runs to 15 residues. The V end was cut by 5 bases, the J end by 0 bases, with 13 bases between. CDR3 nucleotide sequence: TGTGCCAGCAGTTCGGGAGGACAGAGCACAGATACGCAGTATTTT. This gives the protein CASSSGGQSTDTQYF. Full variable domain (missing parts from reference TRBV5-4 and TRBJ2-3): ETGVTQSPTHLIKTRGQQVTLRCSSQSGHNTVSWYQQALGQGPQFIFQYYREEENGRGNFPPRFSGLQFPNYSSELNVNALELDDSALYLCASSSGGQSTDTQYFGPGTRLTVL.